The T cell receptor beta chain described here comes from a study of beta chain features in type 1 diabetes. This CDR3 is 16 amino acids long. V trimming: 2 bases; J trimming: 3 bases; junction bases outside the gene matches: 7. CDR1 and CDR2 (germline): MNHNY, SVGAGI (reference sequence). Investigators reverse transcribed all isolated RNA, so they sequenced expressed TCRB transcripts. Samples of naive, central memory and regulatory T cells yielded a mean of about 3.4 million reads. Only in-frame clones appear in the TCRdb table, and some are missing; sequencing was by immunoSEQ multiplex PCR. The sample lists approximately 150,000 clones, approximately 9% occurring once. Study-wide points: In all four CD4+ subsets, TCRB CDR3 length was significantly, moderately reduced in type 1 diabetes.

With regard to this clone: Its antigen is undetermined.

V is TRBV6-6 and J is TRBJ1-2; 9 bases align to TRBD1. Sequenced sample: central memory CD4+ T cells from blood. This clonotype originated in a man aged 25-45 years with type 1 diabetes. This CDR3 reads CASSYGLGTGHYGYTF. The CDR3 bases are TGTGCCAGCAGTTACGGGCTTGGGACAGGGCACTATGGCTACACCTTC.